One sample yielded the 31 T cell receptor beta chains listed below, sequenced in a study of T cell repertoires in cytomegalovirus infection. No antigens are known for them. TCRdb analysed the reads with MiXCR anew, one entry per CDR3 protein. The profile shows fewer than 1,000,000 distinct CDR3 sequences, under 40% of them singletons. The material was cultured CD8+ T cells from PBMCs, obtained from culture after CMV antigen stimulation. The receptors were gathered from a human donor in good health (CMV status not recorded). Some clones in this sample may be carry-over from other donors' samples.

This clonotype was seen many times. The chain links TRBV7-9 to TRBJ2-7, with D perhaps matching TRBD1 (5 bases). Germline CDR1 and CDR2: SEHNR and FQNEAQ (reference sequence). V lost 6 bases, J lost 0 bases, and 9 bases lay in between. The CDR3 runs 13 residues. CDR3 in amino acids: CASSPDNSYEQYF. CDR3 nucleotides: TGTGCCAGCAGTCCGGACAACTCCTACGAGCAGTACTTC.

J is TRBJ2-5 and V is TRBV6-2 or TRBV6-3; 7 bases map to TRBD1. The trim removed 7 bases at V and 5 bases at J, leaving 4 bases unmatched. The CDR3 consists of 12 residues. Germline V gene lookup returns CDR1 MNHEY and CDR2 SVGEGT. The CDR3 region has the DNA TGTGCCAGCACGACAGGGTTTGAGACCCAGTACTTC. It specifies CASTTGFETQYF.

The chain combines TRBV20-1 with TRBJ1-5; no reliable D call. CDR3 length: 15 residues. Germline assignment: CDR1 DFQATT and CDR2 SNEGSKA (reference sequence). The V gene lost 0 bases and the J gene lost 0 bases, with 9 bases spanning the gap. CDR3 in amino acids: CSARDGFNSNQPQHF. The CDR3 bases are TGCAGTGCTAGAGATGGTTTTAATAGCAATCAGCCCCAGCATTTT.

Only a few counts were recorded for this clonotype. This chain uses TRBV7-9 with TRBJ1-2; D ambiguous. This CDR3 region has 17 residues. Germline loops: CDR1 SEHNR, CDR2 FQNEAQ (reference sequence). V lost 4 bases and J lost 2, with 20 bases in between. This CDR3 is CASSSELREAGNYGYTF. The CDR3 DNA follows: TGTGCCAGCAGCTCTGAATTGAGGGAAGCGGGAAACTATGGCTACACCTTC. The full variable domain, rest sourced from reference TRBV7-9 and TRBJ1-2, is DTGVSQNPRHKITKRGQNVTFRCDPISEHNRLYWYRQTLGQGPEFLTYFQNEAQLEKSRLLSDRFSAERPKGSFSTLEIQRTEQGDSAMYLCASSSELREAGNYGYTFGSGTRLTVV.

This clonotype was recorded at least ten times. V is TRBV7-6 and J is TRBJ2-7; D tentatively reads TRBD1 or TRBD2 (6 bases each). The CDR3 contains 14 residues. CDR1 SGHVS and CDR2 FNYEAQ come from the germline V gene. Between the trimmed V and J ends, which lost 4 bases and 0 bases, there was a span of 10 bases. Written as DNA, the CDR3 is TGTGCCAGCAGCTCCGGGGGCGTCTCCTACGAGCAGTACTTC. Encoded protein: CASSSGGVSYEQYF. The complete variable domain, with remaining parts taken from reference TRBV7-6 and TRBJ2-7, reads GAGVSQSPRYKVTKRGQDVALRCDPISGHVSLYWYRQALGQGPEFLTYFNYEAQQDKSGLPNDRFSAERPEGSISTLTIQRTEQRDSAMYRCASSSGGVSYEQYFGPGTRLTVT.

On this clonotype: Sequence at one end of the junction differs from germline and may be a read error. The chain uses TRBV20-1 and TRBJ1-2; a weak D match, TRBD1 (5 bases). CDR1 and CDR2 (germline): DFQATT, SNEGSKA (reference sequence). There are 13 residues in the CDR3. In nucleotides, the CDR3 is TGCAGTGCCAGAGTACTGGGGACGGATGGCTACACCTTC. This gives the protein CSARVLGTDGYTF.

The V and J genes are TRBV19 and TRBJ1-1, with D possibly TRBD1 on 5 matching bases. CDR3 size: 17 residues. Looked up from germline, CDR1 is LNHDA and CDR2 is SQIVND (reference sequence). V dropped 6 bases and J dropped 0 bases, with 20 bases sitting between them. CDR3 in DNA: TGTGCCAGTAGCGGGGCCCTTGACAGATTCATGAACACTGAAGCTTTCTTT. Translating gives CASSGALDRFMNTEAFF.

The chain employs TRBV19 and TRBJ1-1; 10 positions match TRBD1. The V segment lost 7 bases and the J segment 4 bases; nucleotides outside the gene matches: 6. The CDR3 runs 14 residues. Germline-derived CDR1 and CDR2 are LNHDA and SQIVND (reference sequence). In DNA form, the CDR3 reads TGTGCCAGTACCCTGGGACAGGGGCGCACTGAAGCTTTCTTT. It encodes CASTLGQGRTEAFF. Based on the CDR3 plus reference TRBV19 and TRBJ1-1, the full variable domain is DGGITQSPKYLFRKEGQNVTLSCEQNLNHDAMYWYRQDPGQGLRLIYYSQIVNDFQKGDIAEGYSVSREKKESFPLTVTSAQKNPTAFYLCASTLGQGRTEAFFGQGTRLTVV.

The sample holds a few counts of this clonotype. The chain joins TRBV6-6 to TRBJ1-5; possibly TRBD1 for D (6 bases). The CDR3 length is 15 residues. The germline CDR1 and CDR2 sequences are MNHNY and SVGAGI (reference sequence). V lost 2 bases and J lost 3, with 11 bases in between. For the CDR3, the DNA is TGTGCCAGCAGTTACGCCCGGGACACCAATCAGCCCCAGCATTTT. Its protein product is CASSYARDTNQPQHF.

Points on this clonotype: The junction does not match germline at one end; this may be a read error. J is TRBJ2-3 and V is TRBV6-5; TRBD2 matches at 7 bases. Germline values: CDR1 MNHEY, CDR2 SVGAGI. The CDR3 covers 15 residues. The chain's CDR3 is CVSSSEAGNTDTQYF. CDR3 DNA: TGTGTCAGCAGTTCCGAAGCGGGGAACACAGATACGCAGTATTTT.

J is TRBJ1-1 and V is TRBV13; D is unresolved. V lost 0 bases, J lost 5 bases, and 10 bases lay in between. This CDR3 has 14 amino acids. Germline values: CDR1 PRHDT, CDR2 FYEKMQ (reference sequence). The chain's CDR3 is CASSLGARITEAFF. The CDR3 nucleotides are TGTGCCAGCAGCTTAGGGGCACGGATTACTGAAGCTTTCTTT.

This clonotype appeared a few times. The chain recombines TRBV10-3 with TRBJ1-2; TRBD1 agrees at 7 bases. Germline-derived CDR1 and CDR2 are ENHRY and SYGVKD. The length of the CDR3 is 18 residues. The J segment lost 4 bases and the V segment lost 6 bases, leaving 20 bases of the junction unmatched. In DNA form, the CDR3 reads TGTGCCATCAGACGCGATCAGGGGGAAGTTCGGACTAGCTATGGCTACACCTTC. Its protein product is CAIRRDQGEVRTSYGYTF.

V and J are TRBV7-8 and TRBJ2-2; 10 bases match TRBD2. The CDR3 sequence is 17 residues long. Trimming removed 1 base from V and 7 bases from J; junction bases left unmatched: 9. Germline V gene data show CDR1 as SGHVS and CDR2 as FQNEAQ. In nucleotides, the CDR3 is TGTGCCAGCAGCTTAGAATCGCCTAGCGGGGGTATCGGGGAGCTGTTTTTT. It is translated as CASSLESPSGGIGELFF.

This clonotype was detected only a few times. The chain joins TRBV7-8 to TRBJ2-3; D might be TRBD1 (7 bases). The germline gives CDR1 SGHVS, CDR2 FQNEAQ. CDR3 length equals 15 residues. Trimming cost V 1 base and J 3 bases, with 11 bases left between them. The DNA of the CDR3 is TGTGCCAGCAGCTTAGAACAGGGGAGGACAGATACGCAGTATTTT. Its protein product is CASSLEQGRTDTQYF.

This clonotype was counted a few times. The rearrangement joins TRBV5-4 to TRBJ2-2; D tentatively fits TRBD1 or TRBD2 (7 bases each). V lost 0 bases to trimming and J lost 2 bases, with 14 bases between them. CDR1 and CDR2 from the germline V gene are SGHNT and YYREEE (reference sequence). The length of the CDR3 is 17 residues. CDR3 region: CASSLGAGTDNTGELFF. CDR3 DNA sequence: TGTGCCAGCAGCTTGGGAGCGGGGACAGATAACACCGGGGAGCTGTTTTTT.

Worth noting for this clonotype: A much larger clone sits a single nucleotide away, making a read error possible. The chain couples TRBV7-2 to TRBJ2-1, with D possibly being TRBD2 (5 bases). Trimming shortened V by 0 bases and J by 6 bases, and 12 bases separated the two germline ends. The CDR3 is 15 residues long. The germline V gene encodes CDR1 SGHTA and CDR2 FQGNSA. The CDR3 reads CASSLARVGGNEQFF. CDR3 nucleotides: TGTGCCAGCAGCTTAGCCAGAGTAGGAGGCAATGAGCAGTTCTTC.

This clonotype has only a few counts. The genes are TRBV6-1 and TRBJ2-3, with D perhaps matching TRBD2 (6 bases). This CDR3 is 13 amino acids long. Germline loops: CDR1 MNHNS, CDR2 SASEGT. CDR3 residues: CASCGGFTDTQYF. CDR3 in DNA: TGTGCTTCCTGTGGGGGGTTCACAGATACGCAGTATTTT.

This chain links TRBV15 with TRBJ2-3; no firm D call. Trimming stripped 3 bases from V and 1 base from J, with 11 bases between. The CDR3 is 15 amino acids. Germline V gives CDR1 LNHNV, CDR2 YYDKDF (reference sequence). The CDR3 sequence: CATSSSSARTDTQYF. CDR3 DNA: TGTGCCACCAGCAGTTCATCGGCCCGCACAGATACGCAGTATTTT.

The chain couples TRBV15 to TRBJ1-6; 7 positions agree with TRBD1. The CDR3 is 18 amino acids. Germline V gene data show CDR1 as LNHNV and CDR2 as YYDKDF (reference sequence). Germline trimming cut 3 bases from V and 7 bases from J; bases unmatched to any gene: 15. The CDR3 DNA sequence: TGTGCCACCAGCAGGCGTAGAACAGGGGATACGAGGAATTCACCCCTCCACTTT. It codes for CATSRRRTGDTRNSPLHF.

The chain links TRBV13 to TRBJ1-1; D is perhaps TRBD1 (6 bases). V was cut by 1 base and J by 3 bases, with 12 bases left in between. Germline CDR1 is PRHDT and CDR2 is FYEKMQ (reference sequence). The CDR3 has 15 amino acids. The CDR3 here is CASSLDENRDTEAFF. In DNA form, the CDR3 reads TGTGCCAGCAGCTTAGATGAGAACAGGGACACTGAAGCTTTCTTT.

This clonotype was detected many times. This chain uses TRBV7-8 with TRBJ2-3; D not resolved. This CDR3 spans 13 amino acids. Trimming shortened V by 4 bases and J by 5 bases, and 10 bases separated the two germline ends. Germline loops: CDR1 SGHVS, CDR2 FQNEAQ. The CDR3 DNA reads TGTGCCAGCAGCTCTTTGAGGAAAGATACGCAGTATTTT. Amino acids: CASSSLRKDTQYF.

This clonotype appeared once. This sequence joins TRBV4-1 and TRBJ2-7; 7 bases line up with TRBD1. CDR1 and CDR2 from the germline V gene are MGHRA and YSYEKL. The CDR3 extends over 15 amino acids. V was pared by 4 bases and J by 0 bases, with 6 bases of the junction left unmatched. CDR3 amino acids: CASSPRGDSSYEQYF. CDR3 bases: TGCGCCAGCAGCCCGAGAGGGGACAGCTCCTACGAGCAGTACTTC.

In the case of this clonotype: The junction departs from the called germline gene at one end, perhaps through a read error. The CDR3 is CASSWDRSDYQDEQFF. CDR3 in DNA: TGTGCTAGTAGTTGGGACAGATCCGATTACCAGGATGAGCAGTTCTTC. The chain has TRBV19 and TRBJ2-1; 7 nucleotides line up with TRBD1. This CDR3 region has 16 residues. Germline-derived CDR1 and CDR2 are LNHDA and SQIVND (reference sequence).

This clonotype was detected ten times or more. The V gene is TRBV7-2, the J gene TRBJ1-6; D remains unclear. The CDR3 is 15 residues long. V lost 4 bases to trimming and J lost 7 bases, with 14 bases between them. The germline CDR1 and CDR2 sequences are SGHTA and FQGNSA. The CDR3 loop is CASSYSSAGNSPLHF. The CDR3 nucleotides read TGTGCCAGCAGCTATAGCTCGGCGGGAAATTCACCCCTCCACTTT.

CDR3 residues: CASSSSLEPDTQYF. Here the CDR3 DNA reads TGTGCCAGCAGCTCCTCGTTGGAACCAGATACGCAGTATTTT. The gene calls are TRBV7-9 and TRBJ2-3; D gene unclear. V lost 4 bases to trimming and J lost 4 bases, with 12 bases between them. This CDR3 comprises 14 residues. The germline gives CDR1 SEHNR, CDR2 FQNEAQ (reference sequence).

This clonotype was observed at least ten times. The chain employs TRBV7-3 and TRBJ2-1; D is uncertain. The V gene's germline CDR1 is SGHTA and CDR2 FQGTGA. The CDR3 runs to 15 residues. V lost 5 bases, J lost 4 bases, and 15 bases lay in between. CDR3 sequence (DNA): TGTGCCAGCAGCCCGGACCTTACCTTATACAATGAGCAGTTCTTC. Encoded protein: CASSPDLTLYNEQFF.

This clonotype was observed a handful of times. This chain connects TRBV4-1 to TRBJ2-5; D is perhaps TRBD2 (6 bases). Germline CDR1 and CDR2: MGHRA and YSYEKL. Trimming took 4 bases from V and 6 from J, leaving 18 bases between them. The CDR3 totals 15 residues. The CDR3 region is CASSPLGGSAQTQYF. CDR3 coding DNA: TGCGCCAGCAGCCCCCTCGGGGGAAGCGCCCAGACCCAGTACTTC.

In this sample, this clonotype turned up once. A much larger clone differs from this one at a single base, so this may be a read error. The chain couples TRBV7-8 to TRBJ2-5, with D tentatively TRBD1 (6 bases). The CDR3 runs 14 residues. From germline, CDR1 is SGHVS and CDR2 FQNEAQ. CDR3 sequence reads: CASNLVTGQETQYF. CDR3 sequence (DNA): TGTGCCAGCAACTTAGTCACAGGGCAAGAGACCCAGTACTTC.

This sequence joins TRBV27 and TRBJ1-1, with D maybe TRBD1 (5 bases). V was shortened by 8 bases and J by 2 bases, with 12 bases between the two germline ends. Germline V gives CDR1 MNHEY, CDR2 SMNVEV (reference sequence). The CDR3 consists of 13 residues. The DNA of the CDR3 is TGTGCCAGCGGTAAAGGGGCCAACACTGAAGCTTTCTTT. Translating it yields CASGKGANTEAFF.

The CDR3 loop is CASSEDISTNEKLFF. The CDR3 DNA follows: TGTGCCAGCAGTGAAGACATTTCAACTAATGAAAAACTGTTTTTT. The V gene is TRBV6-1, the J gene TRBJ1-4, with D hard to call. The CDR3 has 15 residues. With 1 base removed from V and 0 bases from J, the gap between germline ends came to 6 bases. Germline lookup yields CDR1 MNHNS and CDR2 SASEGT.

This clonotype was seen repeatedly, ten times or more. The chain couples TRBV7-2 to TRBJ2-7, with a weak D call TRBD2 (5 bases). The CDR3 covers 16 residues. Germline values: CDR1 SGHTA, CDR2 FQGNSA. The germline V and J ends were trimmed by 4 bases and 5 bases, with 21 bases remaining between them. The CDR3 DNA sequence: TGTGCCAGCAGCTCTTTCCCCCGTATGGAGGAAAACGAGCAGTACTTC. Amino acids: CASSSFPRMEENEQYF.